This entry concerns a single T cell receptor beta chain. Its specificity is not known. This sample stems from a study of early T cells in non-severe SARS-CoV-2 infection. Looking at the study overall: Bulk RNA isolated from unsorted whole blood underwent sequencing; chains were not paired.

CDR1 and CDR2 from the germline V gene are DFQATT and SNEGSKA (reference sequence). The CDR3 runs 14 residues. J was trimmed by 10 bases and V by 0 bases; bases with no gene match: 5. Findings and caveats of the study: Anti-spike CD8 specificities were favored by VDJdb matching, whose results missed private and CD4 specificities.

cDNA molecules, individually, were tagged with unique molecular identifiers. One entry per CDR3 protein results from TCRdb running MiXCR on the 5' RACE reads. The sample lists tens of thousands of distinct CDR3 sequences, about 13% seen once, with roughly 10% in the top ten. This TCR derives from an adult who was a healthcare worker with PCR-confirmed SARS-CoV-2 infection or an uninfected control (not recorded which). The chain joins TRBV20-1 to TRBJ2-1, with TRBD2 matching over 11 bases. The sample in question was whole blood, obtained at baseline. DNA for the CDR3: TGCAGTGCTAGAGAGACTAGCGGGATTGGGGAGCAGTTCTTC. It translates to CSARETSGIGEQFF.